This paragraph covers one TCR beta chain sequence. Its antigen is currently unknown. These data come from a study of T cell responses to AZD1222 COVID-19 vaccine. About the study: Second doses were pooled across both intervals (about 4 or about 12 weeks).

The protocol was immunoSEQ multiplex PCR, while the TCRdb copy is restricted to in-frame clones and leaves out a portion. The sample shows approximately 110,000 clones, 90% to 95% of them seen only once. Trimming took 5 bases from V and 2 from J, leaving 0 bases between them. The CDR3 has 11 amino acids. Germline lookup yields CDR1 SNHLY and CDR2 FYNNEI. Study findings and constraints: Donors skewed white British and female; clonal diversity was possibly underestimated. Sampling that yielded the repertoires occurred only after the peak T cell response. Regions 160-218 and 743-854 held dominance among vaccine-associated CD4 TCRs, which spanned spike.

The clonotype comes from an adult in good health. The source was peripheral blood, collected on day 0 of AZD1222 vaccination. J is TRBJ2-2 and V is TRBV2; no clear D. The DNA for the CDR3 is TGTGCCAGCAGTAACACCGGGGAGCTGTTTTTT. Protein sequence: CASSNTGELFF.